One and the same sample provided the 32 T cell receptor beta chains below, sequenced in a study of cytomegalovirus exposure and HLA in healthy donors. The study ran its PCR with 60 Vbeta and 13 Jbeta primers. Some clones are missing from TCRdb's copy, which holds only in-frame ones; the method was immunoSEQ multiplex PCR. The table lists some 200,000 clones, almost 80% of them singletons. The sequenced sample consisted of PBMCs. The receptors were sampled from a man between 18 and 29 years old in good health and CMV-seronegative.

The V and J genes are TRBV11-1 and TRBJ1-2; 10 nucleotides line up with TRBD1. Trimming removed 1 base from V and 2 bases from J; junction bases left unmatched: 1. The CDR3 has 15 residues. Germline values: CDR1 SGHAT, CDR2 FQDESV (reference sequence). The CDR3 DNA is TGTGCCAGCAGCTTAGAGGGACAGGGGAACTATGGCTACACCTTC. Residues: CASSLEGQGNYGYTF.

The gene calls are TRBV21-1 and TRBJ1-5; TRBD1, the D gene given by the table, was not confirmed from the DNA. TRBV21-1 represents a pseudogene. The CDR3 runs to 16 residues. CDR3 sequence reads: CASSKGHRAKNQPQHF. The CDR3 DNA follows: TGTGCCAGCAGCAAAGGGCACAGGGCGAAGAATCAGCCCCAGCATTTT.

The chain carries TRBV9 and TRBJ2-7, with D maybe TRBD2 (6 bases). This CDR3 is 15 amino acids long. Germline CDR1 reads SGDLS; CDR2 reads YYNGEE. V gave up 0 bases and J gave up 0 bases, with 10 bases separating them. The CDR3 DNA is TGTGCCAGCAGCGTAGGGTCCGGGAGCTCCTACGAGCAGTACTTC. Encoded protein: CASSVGSGSSYEQYF.

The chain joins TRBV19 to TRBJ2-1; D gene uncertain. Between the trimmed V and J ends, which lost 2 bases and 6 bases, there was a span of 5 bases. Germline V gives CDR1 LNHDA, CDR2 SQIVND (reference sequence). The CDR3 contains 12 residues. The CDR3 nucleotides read TGTGCCAGTAGTATAACCGGCAATGAGCAGTTCTTC. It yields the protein CASSITGNEQFF.

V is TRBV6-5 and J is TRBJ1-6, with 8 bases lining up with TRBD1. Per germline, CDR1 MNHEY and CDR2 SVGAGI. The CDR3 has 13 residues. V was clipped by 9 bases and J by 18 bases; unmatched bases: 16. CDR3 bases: TGTGCCAGTCTGGACAGGGTGACTGGGACCGGCCACTTT. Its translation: CASLDRVTGTGHF.

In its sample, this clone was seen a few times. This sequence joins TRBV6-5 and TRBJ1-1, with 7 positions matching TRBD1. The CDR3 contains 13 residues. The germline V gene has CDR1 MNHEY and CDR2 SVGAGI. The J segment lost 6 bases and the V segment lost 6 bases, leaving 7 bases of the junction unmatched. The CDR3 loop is CASSRTGVAEAFF. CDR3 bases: TGTGCCAGCAGCCGAACAGGGGTGGCTGAAGCTTTCTTT.

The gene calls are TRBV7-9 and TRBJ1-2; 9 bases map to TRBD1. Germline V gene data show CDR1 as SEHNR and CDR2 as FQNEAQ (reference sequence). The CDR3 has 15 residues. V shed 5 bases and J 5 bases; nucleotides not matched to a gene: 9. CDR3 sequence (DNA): TGTGCCAGCAGCCGAAGCGACGGACAGGGGTATGGCTACACCTTC. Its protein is CASSRSDGQGYGYTF.

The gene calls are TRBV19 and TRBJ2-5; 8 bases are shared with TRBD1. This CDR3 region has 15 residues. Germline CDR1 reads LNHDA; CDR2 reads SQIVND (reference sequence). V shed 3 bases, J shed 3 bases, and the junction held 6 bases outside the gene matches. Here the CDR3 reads CASSILGQGEETQYF. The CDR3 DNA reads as TGTGCCAGTAGTATCCTAGGACAGGGTGAAGAGACCCAGTACTTC.

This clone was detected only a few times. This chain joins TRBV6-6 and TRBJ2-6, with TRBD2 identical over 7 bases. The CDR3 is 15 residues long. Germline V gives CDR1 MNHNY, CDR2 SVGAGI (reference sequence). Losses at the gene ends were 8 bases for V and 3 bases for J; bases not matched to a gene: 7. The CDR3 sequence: CASGGGNGGANVLTF. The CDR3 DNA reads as TGTGCCAGCGGGGGAGGGAACGGTGGGGCCAACGTCCTGACTTTC.

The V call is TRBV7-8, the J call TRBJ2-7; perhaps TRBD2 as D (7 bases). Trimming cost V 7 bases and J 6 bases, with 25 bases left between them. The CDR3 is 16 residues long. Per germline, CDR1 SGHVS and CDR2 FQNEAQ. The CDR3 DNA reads TGTGCCAGCACCGCGCGGCGGAGGGGGGGGGTACGCGAGCAGTACTTC. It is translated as CASTARRRGGVREQYF.

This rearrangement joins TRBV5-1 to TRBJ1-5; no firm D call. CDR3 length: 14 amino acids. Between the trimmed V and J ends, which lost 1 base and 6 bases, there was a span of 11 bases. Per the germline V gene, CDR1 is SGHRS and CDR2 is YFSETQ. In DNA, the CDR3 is TGCGCCAGCAGCTTGATGCCCGGGAGTCAGCCCCAGCATTTT. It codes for CASSLMPGSQPQHF.

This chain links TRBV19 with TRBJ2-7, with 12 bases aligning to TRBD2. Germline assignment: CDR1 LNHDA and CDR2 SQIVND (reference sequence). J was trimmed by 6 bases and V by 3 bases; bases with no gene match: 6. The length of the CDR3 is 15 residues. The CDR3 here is CASSIWTSGASEQYF. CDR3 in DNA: TGTGCCAGTAGTATCTGGACTAGCGGGGCCTCCGAGCAGTACTTC.

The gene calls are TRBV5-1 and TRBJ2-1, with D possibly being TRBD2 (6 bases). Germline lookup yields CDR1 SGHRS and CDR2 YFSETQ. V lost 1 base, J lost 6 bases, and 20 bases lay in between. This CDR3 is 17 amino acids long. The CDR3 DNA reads TGCGCCAGCAGCTTGACGATAGCGGTCAAGGGCTTCAATGAGCAGTTCTTC. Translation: CASSLTIAVKGFNEQFF.

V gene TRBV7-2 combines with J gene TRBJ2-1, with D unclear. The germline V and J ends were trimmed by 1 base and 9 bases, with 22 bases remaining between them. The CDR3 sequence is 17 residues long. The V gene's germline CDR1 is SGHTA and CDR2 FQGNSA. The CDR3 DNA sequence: TGTGCCAGCAGCTTAGAAGTTTATCGTATTTCGGGTGGTGAGCAGTTCTTC. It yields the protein CASSLEVYRISGGEQFF. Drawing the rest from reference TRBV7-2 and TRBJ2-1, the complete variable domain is GAGVSQSPSNKVTEKGKDVELRCDPISGHTALYWYRQSLGQGLEFLIYFQGNSAPDKSGLPSDRFSAERTGGSVSTLTIQRTQQEDSAVYLCASSLEVYRISGGEQFFGPGTRLTVL.

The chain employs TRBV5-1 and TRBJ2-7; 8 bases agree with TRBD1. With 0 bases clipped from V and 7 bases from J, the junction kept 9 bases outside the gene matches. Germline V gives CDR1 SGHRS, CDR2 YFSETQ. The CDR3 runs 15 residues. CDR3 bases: TGCGCCAGCAGCTTGGCCGGGACAGGTCCTGAGGAGCAGTACTTC. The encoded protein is CASSLAGTGPEEQYF.

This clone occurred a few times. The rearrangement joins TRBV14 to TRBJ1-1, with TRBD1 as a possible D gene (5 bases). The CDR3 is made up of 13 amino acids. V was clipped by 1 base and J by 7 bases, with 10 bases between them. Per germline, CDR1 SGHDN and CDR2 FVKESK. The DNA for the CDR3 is TGTGCCAGCAGCCAAGGACGCACAGGTGAAGCTTTCTTT. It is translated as CASSQGRTGEAFF.

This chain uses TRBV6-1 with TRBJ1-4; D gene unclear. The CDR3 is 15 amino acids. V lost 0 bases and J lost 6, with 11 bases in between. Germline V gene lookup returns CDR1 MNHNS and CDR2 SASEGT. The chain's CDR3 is CASSEAPGRYEKLFF. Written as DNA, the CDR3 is TGTGCCAGCAGTGAAGCGCCCGGGAGGTATGAAAAACTGTTTTTT.

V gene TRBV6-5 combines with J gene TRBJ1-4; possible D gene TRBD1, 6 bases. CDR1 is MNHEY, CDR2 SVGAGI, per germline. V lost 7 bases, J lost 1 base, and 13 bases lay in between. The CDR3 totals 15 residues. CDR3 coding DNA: TGTGCCAGCAATCGCCTAGGGGGAACTAATGAAAAACTGTTTTTT. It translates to CASNRLGGTNEKLFF.

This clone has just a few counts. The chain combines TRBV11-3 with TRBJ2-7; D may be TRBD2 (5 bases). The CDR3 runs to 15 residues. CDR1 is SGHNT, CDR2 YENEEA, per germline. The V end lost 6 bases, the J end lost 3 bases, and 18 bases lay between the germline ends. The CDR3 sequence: CASRDYSDPVYEQYF. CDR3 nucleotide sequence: TGTGCCAGCAGAGACTACAGCGACCCCGTCTACGAGCAGTACTTC. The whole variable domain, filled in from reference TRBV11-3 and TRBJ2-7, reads EAGVVQSPRYKIIEKKQPVAFWCNPISGHNTLYWYLQNLGQGPELLIRYENEEAVDDSQLPKDRFSAERLKGVDSTLKIQPAELGDSAVYLCASRDYSDPVYEQYFGPGTRLTVT.

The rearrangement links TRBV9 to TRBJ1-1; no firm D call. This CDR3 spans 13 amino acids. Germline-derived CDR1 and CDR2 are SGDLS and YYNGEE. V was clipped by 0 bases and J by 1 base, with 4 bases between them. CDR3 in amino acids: CASSVGANTEAFF. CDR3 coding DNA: TGTGCCAGCAGCGTAGGAGCGAACACTGAAGCTTTCTTT.

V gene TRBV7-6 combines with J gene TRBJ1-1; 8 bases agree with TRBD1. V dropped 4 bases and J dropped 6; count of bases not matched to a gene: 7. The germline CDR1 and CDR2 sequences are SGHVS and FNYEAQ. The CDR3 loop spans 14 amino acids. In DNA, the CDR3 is TGTGCCAGCAGCTCCCGACCGACAGGGGCTGAAGCTTTCTTT. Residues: CASSSRPTGAEAFF.

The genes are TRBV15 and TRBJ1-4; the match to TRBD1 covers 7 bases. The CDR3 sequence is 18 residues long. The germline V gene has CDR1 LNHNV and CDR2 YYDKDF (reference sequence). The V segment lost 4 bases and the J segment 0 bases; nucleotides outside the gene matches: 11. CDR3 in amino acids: CATSTGRGQKATNEKLFF. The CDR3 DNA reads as TGTGCCACCAGCACCGGTCGGGGACAGAAAGCAACTAATGAAAAACTGTTTTTT.

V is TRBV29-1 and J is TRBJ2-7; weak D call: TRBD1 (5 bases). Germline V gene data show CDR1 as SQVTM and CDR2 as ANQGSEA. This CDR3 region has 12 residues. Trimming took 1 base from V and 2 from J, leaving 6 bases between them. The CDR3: CSVEVGAYEQYF. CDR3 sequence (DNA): TGCAGCGTTGAAGTAGGGGCCTACGAGCAGTACTTC.

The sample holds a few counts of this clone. The DNA for the CDR3 is TGCGCCAGCAGAGGACAGGACACAGATACGCAGTATTTT. Amino acid sequence: CASRGQDTDTQYF. The chain uses TRBV5-1 and TRBJ2-3; 7 bases line up with TRBD1. This CDR3 spans 13 amino acids. V shed 5 bases and J 2 bases; nucleotides not matched to a gene: 2. Germline CDR1 SGHRS, CDR2 YFSETQ.

CDR3 sequence reads: CASSSQMFRGPGSSNTEAFF. Here the CDR3 DNA reads TGTGCCAGCAGTTCGCAGATGTTCCGAGGGCCCGGATCCTCGAACACTGAAGCTTTCTTT. This chain joins TRBV27 and TRBJ1-1, with unresolved D. CDR1 is MNHEY, CDR2 SMNVEV, per germline (reference sequence). V was shortened by 4 bases and J by 1 base, with 28 bases between the two germline ends. The length of the CDR3 is 20 residues.

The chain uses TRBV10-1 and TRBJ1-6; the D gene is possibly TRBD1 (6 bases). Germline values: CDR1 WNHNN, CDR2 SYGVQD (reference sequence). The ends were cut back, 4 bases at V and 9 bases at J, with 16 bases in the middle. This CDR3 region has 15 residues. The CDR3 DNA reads TGCGCCAGCAGTGCACAGGGAGATGGGGGTTCACCCCTCCACTTT. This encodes CASSAQGDGGSPLHF.

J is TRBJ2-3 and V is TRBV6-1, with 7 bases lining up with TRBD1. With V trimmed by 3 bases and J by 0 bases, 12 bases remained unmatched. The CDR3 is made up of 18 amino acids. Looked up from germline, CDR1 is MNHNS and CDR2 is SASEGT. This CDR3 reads CASSDLPGTATSTDTQYF. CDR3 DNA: TGTGCCAGCAGTGATCTACCGGGGACAGCCACTAGCACAGATACGCAGTATTTT.

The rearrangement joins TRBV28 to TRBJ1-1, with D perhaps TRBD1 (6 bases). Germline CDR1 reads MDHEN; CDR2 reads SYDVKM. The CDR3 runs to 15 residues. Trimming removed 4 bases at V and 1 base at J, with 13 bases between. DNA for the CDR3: TGTGCCAGCAGTTCTCCCAGGGGCGGGAACACTGAAGCTTTCTTT. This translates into CASSSPRGGNTEAFF.

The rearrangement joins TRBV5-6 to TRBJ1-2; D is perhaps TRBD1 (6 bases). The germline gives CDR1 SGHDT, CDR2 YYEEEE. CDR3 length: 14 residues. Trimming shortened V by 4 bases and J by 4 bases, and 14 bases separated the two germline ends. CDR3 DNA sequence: TGTGCCAGCAGCCCTCGGGGGGCGGTCTATGGCTACACCTTC. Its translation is CASSPRGAVYGYTF.

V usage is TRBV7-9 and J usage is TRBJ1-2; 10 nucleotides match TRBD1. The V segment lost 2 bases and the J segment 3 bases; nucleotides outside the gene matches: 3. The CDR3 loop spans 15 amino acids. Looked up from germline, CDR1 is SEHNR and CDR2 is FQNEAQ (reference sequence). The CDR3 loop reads CASSLSGQGDYGYTF. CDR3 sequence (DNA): TGTGCCAGCAGCTTAAGCGGACAGGGGGACTATGGCTACACCTTC.

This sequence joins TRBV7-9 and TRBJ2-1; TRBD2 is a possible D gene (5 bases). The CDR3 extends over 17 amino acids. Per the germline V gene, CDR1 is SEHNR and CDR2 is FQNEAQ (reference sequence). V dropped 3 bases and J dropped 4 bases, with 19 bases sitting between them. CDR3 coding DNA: TGTGCCAGCAGCTTCGCTGGACTTGGTCTAGGGTACAATGAGCAGTTCTTC. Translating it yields CASSFAGLGLGYNEQFF. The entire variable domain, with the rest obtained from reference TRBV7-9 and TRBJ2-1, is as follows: DTGVSQNPRHKITKRGQNVTFRCDPISEHNRLYWYRQTLGQGPEFLTYFQNEAQLEKSRLLSDRFSAERPKGSFSTLEIQRTEQGDSAMYLCASSFAGLGLGYNEQFFGPGTRLTVL.

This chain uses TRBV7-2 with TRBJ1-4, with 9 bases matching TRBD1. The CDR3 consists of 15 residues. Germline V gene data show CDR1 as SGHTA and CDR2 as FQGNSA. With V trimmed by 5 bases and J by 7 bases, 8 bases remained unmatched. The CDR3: CASSPDGTGTEKLFF. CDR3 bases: TGTGCCAGCAGCCCCGACGGGACAGGGACTGAAAAACTGTTTTTT.